This paragraph covers one T cell receptor beta chain sequence. The antigen is undetermined. The CDR3 sequence is 16 residues long. CDR1 and CDR2 from the germline V gene are MNHEY and SVGAGI. The V and J ends lost 0 bases and 2 bases, in that order; junction bases with no gene match: 4. Researchers report immunoSEQ v3.0 was run at survey level. The table came from immunoSEQ multiplex PCR; TCRdb's copy has only in-frame clones and leaves some out. The sample shows 30,000 or so clones, approximately 86% of them seen only once. This sample is drawn from a study of long-term antiretroviral therapy in people with HIV. Study in general: The 2015 recommendation for immediate ART came about a decade after the earliest samples. General study findings and limits: Repertoires looked antigen-experienced, with only a slight naive shift after ART. Unavailable data included ART adherence, viral resistance and therapy changes (switches in treatment).

Sequences were derived from unsorted PBMCs, sampled approximately 5 years before starting antiretroviral therapy. The chain recombines TRBV6-5 with TRBJ2-5, with TRBD2 matching over 9 bases. The TCR originated in a man aged 50 to 60 with HIV. CDR3 sequence reads: CASSYSSGGWQETQYF. CDR3 coding DNA: TGTGCCAGCAGTTACTCTAGCGGGGGTTGGCAAGAGACCCAGTACTTC.